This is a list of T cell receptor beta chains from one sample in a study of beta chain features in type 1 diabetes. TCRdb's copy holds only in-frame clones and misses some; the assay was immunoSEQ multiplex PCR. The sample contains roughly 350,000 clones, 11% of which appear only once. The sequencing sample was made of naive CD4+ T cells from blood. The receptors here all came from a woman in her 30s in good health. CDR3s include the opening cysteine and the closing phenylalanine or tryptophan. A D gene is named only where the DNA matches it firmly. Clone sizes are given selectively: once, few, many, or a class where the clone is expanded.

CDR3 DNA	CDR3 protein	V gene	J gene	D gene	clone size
TGTGCCTGGAGTGGACGCCGAACGACAGGGAATCAGCCCCAGCATTTT	CAWSGRRTTGNQPQHF	TRBV30	TRBJ1-5	TRBD1	few
TGTGCCAGCACCCCCGCCCTACAAGAGACCCAGTACTTC	CASTPALQETQYF	TRBV7-2	TRBJ2-5	.	few
TGCAGCGTTGTGACAGGGGGCCCCTACGAGCAGTACTTC	CSVVTGGPYEQYF	TRBV29-1	TRBJ2-7	TRBD1	few
TGTGCCAGCAGCTTAATTGAGGACAGGGGCACTCAGCCCCAGCATTTT	CASSLIEDRGTQPQHF	TRBV7-9	TRBJ1-5	TRBD1	.
TGTGCCAGCAGTCTTAGCGGGGGGTTGTACTTC	CASSLSGGLYF	TRBV28	TRBJ2-5	TRBD2	few
TGTGCCTGGAGTGCCGGGACAGGGATGTTCTTC	CAWSAGTGMFF	TRBV30	TRBJ2-1	TRBD1	many
TGTGCCAGCACCCAGGGCCACGGTGGGGAGCCCCAGCATTTT	CASTQGHGGEPQHF	TRBV7-2	TRBJ1-5	.	few
TGTGCCAGCAGCTTAGTCACCGGGACAGAAGAGACCCAGTACTTC	CASSLVTGTEETQYF	TRBV7-2	TRBJ2-5	TRBD1	.
TGCGCCAGCAGCTTGGAATACGGTTGGATTAGCCCGAACACCGGGGAGCTGTTTTTT	CASSLEYGWISPNTGELFF	TRBV5-1	TRBJ2-2	.	.
TGTGCCAGCAGCTTAGGTGTTGGACAGGGGGCCTGGAACACTGAAGCTTTCTTT	CASSLGVGQGAWNTEAFF	TRBV11-1	TRBJ1-1	TRBD1	.
TGTGCCAGCAGCTTAGAGGACAGGGGCTCTGGGGCCAACGTCCTGACTTTC	CASSLEDRGSGANVLTF	TRBV9	TRBJ2-6	TRBD1	few
TGCGCCAGCAGCCAAGATCCACAGGGAACCTATGGCTACACCTTC	CASSQDPQGTYGYTF	TRBV4-3	TRBJ1-2	.	few
TGTGCCAGCAGTTTCCTGGGGGCTCAGGGGGGCACAGATACGCAGTATTTT	CASSFLGAQGGTDTQYF	TRBV27	TRBJ2-3	TRBD1	.
TGTGCCACCAGCAGAGATCTTAGCGGGAGGGTCAAAAACATTCAGTACTTC	CATSRDLSGRVKNIQYF	TRBV15	TRBJ2-4	TRBD2	.
TGTGCCAGCAGCACAACCCAGGAACTCCAGCCCCAGCATTTT	CASSTTQELQPQHF	TRBV5-6	TRBJ1-5	.	few
TGTGCCAGCAGTTCTTCCGGGACAGGGCCTTACAATGAGCAGTTCTTC	CASSSSGTGPYNEQFF	TRBV28	TRBJ2-1	TRBD1	few
TGCAGCGCCCCCGACAGGAAAAACGAAGAGACCCAGTACTTC	CSAPDRKNEETQYF	TRBV29-1	TRBJ2-5	.	.
TGTGCCAGCAGCGTACTGGGCGAGAACACCGGGGAGCTGTTTTTT	CASSVLGENTGELFF	TRBV9	TRBJ2-2	.	.
TGTGCCAGCAGCTTAGTCAGGGGGACTAGCGGGATCTATACGCAGTATTTT	CASSLVRGTSGIYTQYF	TRBV11-2	TRBJ2-3	TRBD2	.
TGTGCCAGCACTGTAGCGGAGGGAGGCTACGAGCAGTACTTC	CASTVAEGGYEQYF	TRBV6-1	TRBJ2-7	.	few
TGTGCCAGCAGACCGGGACAGGCCTTTTATGGCTACACCTTC	CASRPGQAFYGYTF	TRBV5-6	TRBJ1-2	TRBD1	.
TGTGCCAGCAGCCAGGGGCTAGCGCAGTACTTC	CASSQGLAQYF	TRBV7-2	TRBJ2-7	.	.
TGTGCCAGCAGCCAAGGAATCCGATCAGACTTGGAGATCCAGTACTTC	CASSQGIRSDLEIQYF	TRBV14	TRBJ2-5	.	.
TGTGCCAGCAGTTTAGAGTTACCTAGCACAGATACGCAGTATTTT	CASSLELPSTDTQYF	TRBV28	TRBJ2-3	.	.
TGTGCCAGCAGCGTAGTGGGTGGGCCCACCGGAGGTGAGCAGTTCTTC	CASSVVGGPTGGEQFF	TRBV9	TRBJ2-1	.	few
TGTGCCAGCAGTGAATTCGACAGAAGAAGAGGCGGCTACACCTTC	CASSEFDRRRGGYTF	TRBV25-1	TRBJ1-2	.	.
TGTGCCAGCAGCAGAGAGAATTCCCTCCTGGTTGCCGGGGAGCTGTTTTTT	CASSRENSLLVAGELFF	TRBV7-3	TRBJ2-2	.	.
TGTGCCTGGAGTGCCGGGGAGCGCGGGGAGCTGAACACTGAAGCTTTCTTT	CAWSAGERGELNTEAFF	TRBV30	TRBJ1-1	.	.
TGCGCCAGCAGCCTCAACCCATCTCCGGGACAGGCTAAAGAGACCCAGTACTTC	CASSLNPSPGQAKETQYF	TRBV4-1	TRBJ2-5	TRBD1	.
TGTGCCAGCCAGGGAAATGAGCAGTTCTTC	CASQGNEQFF	TRBV19	TRBJ2-1	.	few
TGTGCCAGCAACGATCCCCTTCTAGCGGGAGTAGGAAATGAGCAGTTCTTC	CASNDPLLAGVGNEQFF	TRBV28	TRBJ2-1	TRBD2	few
TGTGCCAGCAGTTACTCAGAGCGCGTCTACAATGAGCAGTTCTTC	CASSYSERVYNEQFF	TRBV6-5	TRBJ2-1	.	.
TGTGCCAGCTCACCACCTGGAAGGGTGCCGGTCCGGGGTGGTGAGCAGTTCTTC	CASSPPGRVPVRGGEQFF	TRBV18	TRBJ2-1	.	few
TGTGCCAGCAGCTCCCAGGGACAGGGCTACGAGCAGTACTTC	CASSSQGQGYEQYF	TRBV7-9	TRBJ2-7	TRBD1	few
TGTGCCAGCAGCTTAGCGGGAGCGACTGGCACAGATACGCAGTATTTT	CASSLAGATGTDTQYF	TRBV7-2	TRBJ2-3	.	.
TGTGCCAGCAGGGGGACAGGGGAGCTGTTTTTT	CASRGTGELFF	TRBV11-3	TRBJ2-2	.	.
TGCGCCAGCAGCCACACGGGACTAGCGGGCACAGATACGCAGTATTTT	CASSHTGLAGTDTQYF	TRBV4-3	TRBJ2-3	TRBD2	.
TGTGCCATCAGTGAAGTAGCGGGAGGTCCGGCCTCGCGCACAGATACGCAGTATTTT	CAISEVAGGPASRTDTQYF	TRBV10-3	TRBJ2-3	TRBD2	few
TGTGCCTGGAAAGAAGGTAGCAAGTACAATGAGCAGTTCTTC	CAWKEGSKYNEQFF	TRBV30	TRBJ2-1	.	few
TGTGCCAGCAGTTACCGTTACGAGCAGTACTTC	CASSYRYEQYF	TRBV6-6	TRBJ2-7	.	few
TGTGCCAGCAGTGATTCGGGAGACGCGCGTAATGAGCAGTTCTTC	CASSDSGDARNEQFF	TRBV25-1	TRBJ2-1	.	few
TGTGCCAGCAGCGTAGAGCCGACAGGGCCCTACGAGCAGTACTTC	CASSVEPTGPYEQYF	TRBV9	TRBJ2-7	TRBD1	few
TGTGCCAGCAGTTTCGAGGACTACGAGCAGTACTTC	CASSFEDYEQYF	TRBV28	TRBJ2-7	.	.
TGTGCCAGCAGCCAAGTGGGAGCGGAACAGTTGGATACGCAGTATTTT	CASSQVGAEQLDTQYF	TRBV4-2	TRBJ2-3	.	few
TGTGCCAGCAGTGAGGGGACAGGGGACGCCTACGAGCAGTACTTC	CASSEGTGDAYEQYF	TRBV6-1	TRBJ2-7	TRBD1	.
TGTGCCAGCAGTGATCTCGGGGGGCCCTACGAGCAGTACTTC	CASSDLGGPYEQYF	TRBV6-1	TRBJ2-7	.	.
TGTGCCACCGTGACGGGGAGCTCCTACAATGAGCAGTTCTTC	CATVTGSSYNEQFF	TRBV7-9	TRBJ2-1	.	few
TGTGCCAGCTCACCGGCCGGGACAGTCTACGAGCAGTACTTC	CASSPAGTVYEQYF	TRBV18	TRBJ2-7	TRBD1	.
TGCGCCAGCAGCGTGGAGACAGGGGAAGGGACCCAGTACTTC	CASSVETGEGTQYF	TRBV5-1	TRBJ2-5	TRBD1	few
TGTGCCAGCAGCTTAGTCGGGAGAGATACGCAGTATTTT	CASSLVGRDTQYF	TRBV7-8	TRBJ2-3	.	few
TGCGCCAGCAGCCGGGACAGGGGGCAAGACTATGGCTACACCTTC	CASSRDRGQDYGYTF	TRBV4-3	TRBJ1-2	TRBD1	.
TGTGCCAGCAGCGTACAGGACGGTAACACTGAAGCTTTCTTT	CASSVQDGNTEAFF	TRBV7-2	TRBJ1-1	.	.
TGTGCCAGCAGCGTAGACAGGGGACATACTAACTATGGCTACACCTTC	CASSVDRGHTNYGYTF	TRBV9	TRBJ1-2	TRBD1	.
TGTGCCAGCAGTTTAGGACAGGGGAAGAACACTGAAGCTTTCTTT	CASSLGQGKNTEAFF	TRBV28	TRBJ1-1	TRBD1	.
TGTGCCAGCAGCGTCGGGACTAGCGGGGAGCCGGCGCAGTTCTTC	CASSVGTSGEPAQFF	TRBV7-3	TRBJ2-1	TRBD2	.
TGCGCCAGCAGCCCAACCCAGGGGGGCCTAAACATTCAGTACTTC	CASSPTQGGLNIQYF	TRBV5-1	TRBJ2-4	.	few
TGTGCCAGCAGCAGGGTACTAGCGGGTTATGAGCAGTTCTTC	CASSRVLAGYEQFF	TRBV9	TRBJ2-1	TRBD2	few
TGTGCCAGCAGTTTATACGGGACAGTAAGGCTTAACCTCAATGAGCAGTTCTTC	CASSLYGTVRLNLNEQFF	TRBV28	TRBJ2-1	TRBD1	.